This TCR beta chain comes out of a study of T cell changes during pregnancy in multiple sclerosis. The CDR3 spans 16 residues. Germline V gene lookup returns CDR1 SNHLY and CDR2 FYNNEI. V shed 7 bases and J shed 6 bases, with 21 bases lying between them. Produced via immunoSEQ multiplex PCR; TCRdb's table is partial and in-frame only. The sample has about 60,000 clones, approximately 93% seen once; the top ten hold about 4%. This sample comprised CD8+ T cells from peripheral blood mononuclear cells, obtained in the second trimester of pregnancy. The chain is built from TRBV2 and TRBJ1-4; perhaps TRBD1 as D (5 bases). This TCR was recovered from a female donor with multiple sclerosis, enrolled in a pregnancy study. The CDR3 sequence is CASTRFMGGPDEKLFF. The CDR3 bases are TGTGCCAGCACCCGTTTTATGGGGGGTCCTGATGAAAAACTGTTTTTT. The entire variable domain, with the rest obtained from reference TRBV2 and TRBJ1-4, is as follows: EPEVTQTPSHQVTQMGQEVILRCVPISNHLYFYWYRQILGQKVEFLVSFYNNEISEKSEIFDDQFSVERPDGSNFTLKIRSTKLEDSAMYFCASTRFMGGPDEKLFFGSGTQLSVL.